The clone carrying this T cell receptor beta chain occurred a few times. Its matching antigen is unknown. TCRdb used MiXCR to reprocess the reads, holding one entry per CDR3 protein. Seen here are roughly 920,000 distinct CDR3 sequences, around 30% observed once, and the top ten hold over 11%. The CDR3 spans 13 residues. Per the germline V gene, CDR1 is SNHLY and CDR2 is FYNNEI. Trimming took 7 bases from V and 3 from J, leaving 12 bases between them. The entry originates in a study of T cell repertoires in cytomegalovirus infection. Study overall: An indication of both CMV infection and matching HLA type came from public TCR beta signatures.

Study-wide findings and caveats: The response measured ex vivo was dominated by TCR beta clonotypes (HLA-C-restricted and CMV-specific).

The sequencing used cultured CD8+ T cells from PBMCs, collected from culture after CMV antigen stimulation. The chain joins TRBV2 to TRBJ1-1; D gene unclear. The clonotype comes from a human donor in good health (CMV status not recorded). Some clones in this sample may be carry-over from other donors' samples. The CDR3 DNA reads TGTGCCAGCAAGACCCCCCGGGACACTGAAGCTTTCTTT. It translates to CASKTPRDTEAFF.